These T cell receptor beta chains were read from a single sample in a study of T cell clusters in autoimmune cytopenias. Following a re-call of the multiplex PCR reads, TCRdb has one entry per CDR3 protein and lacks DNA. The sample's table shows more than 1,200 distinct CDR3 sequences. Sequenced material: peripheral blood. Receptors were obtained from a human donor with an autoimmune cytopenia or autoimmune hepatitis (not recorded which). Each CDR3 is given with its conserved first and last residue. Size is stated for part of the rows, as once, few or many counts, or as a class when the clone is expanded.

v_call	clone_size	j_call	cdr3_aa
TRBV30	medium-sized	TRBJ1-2	CAWSLGGIPNYGYTF
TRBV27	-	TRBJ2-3	CASSFVTGADTQYF
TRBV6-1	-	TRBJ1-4	CASQRKNKKLFF
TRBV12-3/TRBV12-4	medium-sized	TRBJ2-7	CASRQGAVHEQYF
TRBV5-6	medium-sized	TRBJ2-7	CASSPEDVPSEQYF
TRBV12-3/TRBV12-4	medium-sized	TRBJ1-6	CASSLGALSLHF
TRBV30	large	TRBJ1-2	CAWQSRANYGYTF
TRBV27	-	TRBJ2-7	CASSLGAGVYEQYF
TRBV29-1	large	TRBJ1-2	CSVPLGTGNYGYTF
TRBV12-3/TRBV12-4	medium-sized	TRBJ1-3	CASRLPGTGNTIYF
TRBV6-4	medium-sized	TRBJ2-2	CASSAGTGNTGELFF
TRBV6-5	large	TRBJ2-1	CASSSQPLSYNEQFF
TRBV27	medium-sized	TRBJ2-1	CASSFTEVGEQFF
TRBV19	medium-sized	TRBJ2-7	CASSLQGRDRGQEQYF
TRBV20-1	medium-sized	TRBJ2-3	CSAKNGGAGTDTQYF
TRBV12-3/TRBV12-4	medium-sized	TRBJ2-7	CASSFTGTGQQQYF
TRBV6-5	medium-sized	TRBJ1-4	CASSDWVWKLFF
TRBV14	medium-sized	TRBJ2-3	CASSQDGRLAGRTDTQYF
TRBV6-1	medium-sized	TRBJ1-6	CASTPSIGGGNSPLHF
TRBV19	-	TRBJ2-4	CASSRGTGGTKNIQYF
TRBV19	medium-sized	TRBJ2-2	CASSFGYTGELFF
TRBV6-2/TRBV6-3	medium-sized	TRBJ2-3	CAGSSGRVTRLRPKQTDTQYF
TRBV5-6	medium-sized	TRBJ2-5	CASSILLQETQYF
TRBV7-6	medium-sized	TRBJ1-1	CASSPGETEAFF
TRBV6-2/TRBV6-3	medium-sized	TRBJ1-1	CASLQGTEAFF
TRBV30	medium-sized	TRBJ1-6	CACLPGPSNSPLHF
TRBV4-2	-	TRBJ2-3	CASSLGLGATDTQYF
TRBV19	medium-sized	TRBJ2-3	CASMGVGAADTQYF
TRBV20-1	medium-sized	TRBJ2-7	CSARAHPRDGRRDEQYF
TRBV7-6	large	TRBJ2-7	CASSLAGGVKYEQYF
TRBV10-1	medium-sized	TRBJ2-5	CASSETLWETQYF
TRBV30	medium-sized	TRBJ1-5	CAWSKGAGSNQPQHF